This T cell receptor beta chain was profiled in a study of T cell repertoires and HLA-DP antigens. Study-level background: Donor ages ranged from 18-to-29 to 60-to-69; two men, one woman. Average DNA input: roughly 0.2 ug for CD137+CD4+ sorts, approximately 1,200 ng pre-culture. Study conclusions and caveats: Sorted CD137+ clonality was about 0.4 for both alloantigens, versus around 0.04 pre-culture.

Concerning this clone: The target antigen is unknown.

This CDR3 has 14 amino acids. CDR1 is ENHRY, CDR2 SYGVKD, per germline. V was shortened by 4 bases and J by 6 bases, with 15 bases between the two germline ends. The primer mix covered 54 TRBV segments and 13 TRBJ segments. Sequencing used immunoSEQ multiplex PCR; TCRdb keeps in-frame clones, though not all of them. The sample has some 110,000 clones, approximately 92% seen once. The clonotype comes from a woman in her late teens or twenties in good health and CMV-seronegative. The specimen sequenced was CD4+ T cells from PBMCs. The V gene is TRBV10-3, the J gene TRBJ1-2; D might be TRBD1 (5 bases). Here the CDR3 DNA reads TGTGCCATCAGTGGGGAGGGGAAGGGAAATGGCTACACCTTC. Translated, it gives CAISGEGKGNGYTF.